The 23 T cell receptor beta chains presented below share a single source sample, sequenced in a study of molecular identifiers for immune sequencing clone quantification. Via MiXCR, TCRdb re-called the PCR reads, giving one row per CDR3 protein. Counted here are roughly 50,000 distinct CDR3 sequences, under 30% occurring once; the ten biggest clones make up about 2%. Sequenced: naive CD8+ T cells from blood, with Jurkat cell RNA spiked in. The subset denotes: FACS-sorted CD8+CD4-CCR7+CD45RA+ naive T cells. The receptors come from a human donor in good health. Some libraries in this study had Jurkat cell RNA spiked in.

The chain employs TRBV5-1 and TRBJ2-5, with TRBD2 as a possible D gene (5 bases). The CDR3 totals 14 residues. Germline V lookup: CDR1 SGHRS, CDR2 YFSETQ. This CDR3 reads CASGLVGLQETQYF. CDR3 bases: TGCGCGAGCGGCTTGGTAGGACTTCAAGAGACCCAGTACTTC.

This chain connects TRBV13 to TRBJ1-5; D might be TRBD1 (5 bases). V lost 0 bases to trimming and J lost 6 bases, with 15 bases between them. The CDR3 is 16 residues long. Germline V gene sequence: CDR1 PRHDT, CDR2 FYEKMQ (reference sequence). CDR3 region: CASSLGGASRFQPQHF. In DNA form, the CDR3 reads TGTGCCAGCAGCTTAGGCGGGGCGTCACGGTTTCAGCCCCAGCATTTT. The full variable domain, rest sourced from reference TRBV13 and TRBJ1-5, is AAGVIQSPRHLIKEKRETATLKCYPIPRHDTVYWYQQGPGQDPQFLISFYEKMQSDKGSIPDRFSAQQFSDYHSELNMSSLELGDSALYFCASSLGGASRFQPQHFGDGTRLSIL.

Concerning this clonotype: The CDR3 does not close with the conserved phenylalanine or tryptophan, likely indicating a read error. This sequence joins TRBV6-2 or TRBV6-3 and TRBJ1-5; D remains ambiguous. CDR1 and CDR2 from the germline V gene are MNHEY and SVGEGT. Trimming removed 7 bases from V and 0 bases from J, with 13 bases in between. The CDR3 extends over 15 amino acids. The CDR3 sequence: CASILWEYSNQPQHI. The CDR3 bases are TGTGCCAGCATTTTATGGGAGTATAGCAATCAGCCCCAGCATATT.

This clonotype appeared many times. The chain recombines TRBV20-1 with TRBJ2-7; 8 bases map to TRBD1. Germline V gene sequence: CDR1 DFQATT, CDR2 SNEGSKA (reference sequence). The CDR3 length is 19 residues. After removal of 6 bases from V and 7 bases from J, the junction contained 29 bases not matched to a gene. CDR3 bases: TGCAGTGCCAGTTTCCCTGGGACAGGCCGAATTGGGGGCTTCGGGGAGCAGTACTTC. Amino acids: CSASFPGTGRIGGFGEQYF.

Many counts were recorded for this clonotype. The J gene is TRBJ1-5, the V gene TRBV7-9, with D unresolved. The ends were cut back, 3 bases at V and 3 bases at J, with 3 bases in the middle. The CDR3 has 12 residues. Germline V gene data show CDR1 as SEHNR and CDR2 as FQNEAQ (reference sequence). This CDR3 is CASSFPNQPQHF. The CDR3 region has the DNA TGTGCCAGCAGCTTTCCCAATCAGCCCCAGCATTTT. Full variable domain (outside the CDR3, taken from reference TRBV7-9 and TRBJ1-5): DTGVSQNPRHKITKRGQNVTFRCDPISEHNRLYWYRQTLGQGPEFLTYFQNEAQLEKSRLLSDRFSAERPKGSFSTLEIQRTEQGDSAMYLCASSFPNQPQHFGDGTRLSIL.

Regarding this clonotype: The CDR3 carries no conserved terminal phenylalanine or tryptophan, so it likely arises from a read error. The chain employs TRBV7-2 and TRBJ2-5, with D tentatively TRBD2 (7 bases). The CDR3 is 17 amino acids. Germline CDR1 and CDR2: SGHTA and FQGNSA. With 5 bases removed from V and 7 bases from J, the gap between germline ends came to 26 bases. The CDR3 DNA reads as TGTGCCAGCAGCCAGACGTCCGGAGCGGAGGGGGGGGCGACCCAGTACCTC. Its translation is CASSQTSGAEGGATQYL.

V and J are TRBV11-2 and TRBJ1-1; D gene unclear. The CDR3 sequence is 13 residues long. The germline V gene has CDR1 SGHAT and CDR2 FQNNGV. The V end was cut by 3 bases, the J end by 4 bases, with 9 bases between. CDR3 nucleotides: TGTGCCAGCAGCTTGTACACTGGCACTGAAGCTTTCTTT. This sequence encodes CASSLYTGTEAFF. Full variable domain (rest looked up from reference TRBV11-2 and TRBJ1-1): EAGVAQSPRYKIIEKRQSVAFWCNPISGHATLYWYQQILGQGPKLLIQFQNNGVVDDSQLPKDRFSAERLKGVDSTLKIQPAKLEDSAVYLCASSLYTGTEAFFGQGTRLTVV.

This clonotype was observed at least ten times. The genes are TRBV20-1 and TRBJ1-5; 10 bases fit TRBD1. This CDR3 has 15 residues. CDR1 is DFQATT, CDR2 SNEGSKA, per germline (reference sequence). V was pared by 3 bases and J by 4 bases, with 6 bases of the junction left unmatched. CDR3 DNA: TGCAGTGCTAGGAAAGGGACAGGGGTTAATCAGCCCCAGCATTTT. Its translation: CSARKGTGVNQPQHF.

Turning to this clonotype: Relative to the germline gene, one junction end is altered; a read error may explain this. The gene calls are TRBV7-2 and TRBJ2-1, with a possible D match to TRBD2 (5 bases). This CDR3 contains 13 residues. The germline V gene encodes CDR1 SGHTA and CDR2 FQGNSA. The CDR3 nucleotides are TGTGCCGGCAGCTTAGGGCTAGCAGGTGAGCAGTTCTTC. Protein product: CAGSLGLAGEQFF. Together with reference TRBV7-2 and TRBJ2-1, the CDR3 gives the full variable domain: GAGVSQSPSNKVTEKGKDVELRCDPISGHTALYWYRQSLGQGLEFLIYFQGNSAPDKSGLPSDRFSAERTGGSVSTLTIQRTQQEDSAVYLCAGSLGLAGEQFFGPGTRLTVL.

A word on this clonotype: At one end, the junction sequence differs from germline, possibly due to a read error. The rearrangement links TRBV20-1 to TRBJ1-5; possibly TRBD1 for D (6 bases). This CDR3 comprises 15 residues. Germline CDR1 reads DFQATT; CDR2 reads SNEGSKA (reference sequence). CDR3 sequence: CSAVDSIYSNQPPPF. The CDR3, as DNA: TGCAGTGCTGTGGACAGTATCTATAGCAATCAGCCCCCGCCTTTT.

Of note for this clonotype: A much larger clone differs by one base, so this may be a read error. The CDR3 is CASPDSPDSYEQYF. In DNA form, the CDR3 reads TGTGCCAGTCCCGACAGCCCAGACTCCTACGAGCAGTACTTC. The rearrangement uses TRBV6-1 and TRBJ2-7, with D perhaps TRBD1 (5 bases). The V gene's germline CDR1 is MNHNS and CDR2 SASEGT. The V gene lost 9 bases and the J gene lost 0 bases, with 15 bases spanning the gap. This CDR3 has 14 amino acids.

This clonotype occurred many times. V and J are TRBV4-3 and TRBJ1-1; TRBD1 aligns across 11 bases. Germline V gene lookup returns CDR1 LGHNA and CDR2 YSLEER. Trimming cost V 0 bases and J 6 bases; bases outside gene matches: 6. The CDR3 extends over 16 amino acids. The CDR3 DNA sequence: TGCGCCAGCAGCCAAGATGCCGGGACAGGGGGGGCTGAAGCTTTCTTT. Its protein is CASSQDAGTGGAEAFF.

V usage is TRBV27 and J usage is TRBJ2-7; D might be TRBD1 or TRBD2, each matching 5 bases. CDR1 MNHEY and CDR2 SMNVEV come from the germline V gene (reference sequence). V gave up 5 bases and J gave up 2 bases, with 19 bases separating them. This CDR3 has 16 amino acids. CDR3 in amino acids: CASSRGTGTGTYEQYF. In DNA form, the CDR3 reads TGTGCCAGCAGTCGCGGTACCGGGACCGGGACCTACGAGCAGTACTTC.

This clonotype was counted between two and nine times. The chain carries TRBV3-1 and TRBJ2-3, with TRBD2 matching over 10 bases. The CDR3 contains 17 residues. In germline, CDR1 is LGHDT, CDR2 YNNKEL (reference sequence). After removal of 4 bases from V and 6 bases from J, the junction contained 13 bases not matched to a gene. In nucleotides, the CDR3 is TGTGCCAGCAGCCCATGGGCTAGCGGGAGCGGTGGGGATACGCAGTATTTT. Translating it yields CASSPWASGSGGDTQYF.

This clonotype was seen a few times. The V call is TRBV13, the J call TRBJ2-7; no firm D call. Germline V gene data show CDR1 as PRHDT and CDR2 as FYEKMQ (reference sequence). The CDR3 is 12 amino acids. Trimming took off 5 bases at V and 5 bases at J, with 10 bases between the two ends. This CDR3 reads CASSLNVDEQYF. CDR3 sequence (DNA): TGTGCCAGCAGCCTGAACGTCGACGAGCAGTACTTC.

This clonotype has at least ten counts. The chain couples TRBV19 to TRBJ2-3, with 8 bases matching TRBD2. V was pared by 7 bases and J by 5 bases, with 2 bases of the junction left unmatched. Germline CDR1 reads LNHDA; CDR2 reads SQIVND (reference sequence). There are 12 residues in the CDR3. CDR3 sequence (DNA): TGTGCCAGTACCGCGGGGGGAGATACGCAGTATTTT. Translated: CASTAGGDTQYF.

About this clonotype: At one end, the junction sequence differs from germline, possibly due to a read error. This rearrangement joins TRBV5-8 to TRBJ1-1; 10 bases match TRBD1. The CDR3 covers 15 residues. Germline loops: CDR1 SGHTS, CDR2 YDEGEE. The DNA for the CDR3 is TGTGCCAGCGGCTTGCGGACAGGGGGTATCACTGAAGCTTTCTTT. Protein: CASGLRTGGITEAFF.

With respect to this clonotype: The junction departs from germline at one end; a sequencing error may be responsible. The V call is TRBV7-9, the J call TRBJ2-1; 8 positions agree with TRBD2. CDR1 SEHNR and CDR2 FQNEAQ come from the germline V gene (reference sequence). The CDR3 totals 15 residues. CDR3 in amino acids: CASSYSGTALNVQFF. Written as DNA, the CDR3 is TGTGCCAGCAGCTATAGCGGGACTGCACTTAATGTGCAGTTCTTC.

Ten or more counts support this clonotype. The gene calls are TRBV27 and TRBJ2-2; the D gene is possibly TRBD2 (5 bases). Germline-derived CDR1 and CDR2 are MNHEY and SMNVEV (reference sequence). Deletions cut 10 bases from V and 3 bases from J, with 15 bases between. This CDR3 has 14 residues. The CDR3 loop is CATSGDYYTGELFF. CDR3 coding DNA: TGTGCCACCTCCGGGGATTACTACACCGGGGAGCTGTTTTTT.

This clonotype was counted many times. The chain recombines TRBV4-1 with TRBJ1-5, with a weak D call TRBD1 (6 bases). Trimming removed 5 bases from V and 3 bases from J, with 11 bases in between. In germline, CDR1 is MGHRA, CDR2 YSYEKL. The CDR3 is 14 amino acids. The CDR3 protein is CASSFTGLNQPQHF. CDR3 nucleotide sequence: TGCGCCAGCAGCTTTACAGGGCTCAATCAGCCCCAGCATTTT.

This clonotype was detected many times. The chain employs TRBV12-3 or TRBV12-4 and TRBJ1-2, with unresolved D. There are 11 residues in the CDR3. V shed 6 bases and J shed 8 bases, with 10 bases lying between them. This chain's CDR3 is CASRVTRGYTF. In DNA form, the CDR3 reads TGTGCCAGCAGGGTCACACGAGGCTACACCTTC.

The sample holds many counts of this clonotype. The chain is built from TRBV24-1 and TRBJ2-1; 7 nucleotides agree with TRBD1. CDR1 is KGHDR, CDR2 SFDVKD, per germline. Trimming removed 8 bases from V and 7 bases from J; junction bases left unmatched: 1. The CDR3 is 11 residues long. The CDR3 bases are TGTGCCACCACGACAGGGAATGAGCAGTTCTTC. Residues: CATTTGNEQFF.

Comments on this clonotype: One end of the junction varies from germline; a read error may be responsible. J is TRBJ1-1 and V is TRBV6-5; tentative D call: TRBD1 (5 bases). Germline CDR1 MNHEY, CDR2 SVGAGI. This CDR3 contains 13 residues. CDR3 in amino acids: CASSYSADTGAFF. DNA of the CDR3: TGTGCCAGCAGTTACAGTGCGGACACTGGAGCTTTCTTT.